The clone carrying this TCR beta chain has just a few counts. Its antigen is unknown. The treatment here: 10-day PBMC culture with coronavirus spike peptide pools or control peptides (ViraFEST assay). Cultured CD4+ T cell DNA underwent sequencing with the Oncomine TCR Beta short-read assay. Extraction of genomic DNA was performed on cultured CD4+ T cells. Via MiXCR, TCRdb re-called the PCR reads, giving one row per CDR3 protein. The sample shows 16,000 or so distinct CDR3 sequences, about 43% of them seen only once. The germline V gene has CDR1 DFQATT and CDR2 SNEGSKA (reference sequence). V shed 1 base, J shed 6 bases, and the junction held 6 bases outside the gene matches. The CDR3 consists of 14 residues. The data were taken from a study of vaccination and CD4 T cells after COVID-19. Looking at the study overall: Nasal swab PCR identified SARS-CoV-2 in the convalescent patients, of whom about ten were mild and one severe. The study enrolled six male and four female convalescents, two of whom were Hispanic.

The input for sequencing was CD4+ T cells from blood, cultured in vitro, taken after SARS-CoV-2 vaccination. The rearrangement uses TRBV20-1 and TRBJ2-1; 7 nucleotides agree with TRBD1. The TCR sequence derives from a human donor who had recovered from COVID-19. CDR3 loop: CSARVGGAGNEQFF. CDR3 DNA: TGCAGTGCTAGAGTAGGGGGCGCGGGCAATGAGCAGTTCTTC.